This is a list of T cell receptor beta chains from one sample in a study of T-cell reconstitution after alpha-beta-depleted transplantation in children. Each CDR3 protein is one row after TCRdb ran MiXCR on the PCR reads. The data contain some 590,000 distinct CDR3 sequences, 10% of them singletons. Here the sequenced sample was PBMCs from the stem cell graft donor, taken from the stem cell graft. These receptor sequences come from a human donor who donated a stem cell graft to a child with acute myeloid leukemia. The CDR3 runs from the conserved cysteine through the conserved F or W. The D gene is left open where the match is weak. Size is omitted from some rows. Given values are once, few, many or a class for expanded clones.

V gene: TRBV5-6
clone size: few
D gene: NA
J gene: TRBJ1-1
CDR3 DNA: TGTGCCAGCCGCCTGAATGGGGGTCGGGAGTCGAACACTGAAGCTTTCTTT
CDR3 protein: CASRLNGGRESNTEAFF

V gene: TRBV2
clone size: many
D gene: NA
J gene: TRBJ1-6
CDR3 DNA: TGTGCCAGCAGTGTAAGGGTGCGTGTCGATTCACCCCTCCACTTT
CDR3 protein: CASSVRVRVDSPLHF

V gene: TRBV28
clone size: few
D gene: NA
J gene: TRBJ2-7
CDR3 DNA: TGTGCCAGCAAAACCCCTAACCCAGGGGCCCAAGGGAATCCGTACTTC
CDR3 protein: CASKTPNPGAQGNPYF

V gene: TRBV27
clone size: many
D gene: NA
J gene: TRBJ2-2
CDR3 DNA: TGTGCCAGCAACACCCCTCCCCGGCGGACCGGGGAGCTGTTTTTT
CDR3 protein: CASNTPPRRTGELFF

V gene: TRBV7-3
clone size: NA
D gene: NA
J gene: TRBJ2-3
CDR3 DNA: TGTGCCAGCAGCTCCCGGCAGCCAGATACGCAGTATTTT
CDR3 protein: CASSSRQPDTQYF

V gene: TRBV10-3
clone size: few
D gene: TRBD1
J gene: TRBJ2-7
CDR3 DNA: TGTGCCATCAGTGACCCCGGGACAGGGAGCTCCTACGAGCAGTACTTC
CDR3 protein: CAISDPGTGSSYEQYF

V gene: TRBV12-3/TRBV12-4
clone size: few
D gene: TRBD1
J gene: TRBJ2-4
CDR3 DNA: TGTGCCAGCAGCCCCGGACAGGGAATTCAGTACTTC
CDR3 protein: CASSPGQGIQYF

V gene: TRBV12-3/TRBV12-4
clone size: many
D gene: NA
J gene: TRBJ2-7
CDR3 DNA: TGTGCCAGCAGTTTAGGGGGGGCGGGGTACTTC
CDR3 protein: CASSLGGAGYF

V gene: TRBV6-2/TRBV6-3
clone size: few
D gene: TRBD2
J gene: TRBJ2-5
CDR3 DNA: TGTGCCAGCCGGAGTAATCGGCTAGCGGGAGAGACCCAGTACTTC
CDR3 protein: CASRSNRLAGETQYF

V gene: TRBV12-3/TRBV12-4
clone size: NA
D gene: NA
J gene: TRBJ2-3
CDR3 DNA: TGTGCCAGCAGTTTAGTCGGCCCTGGCACAGATACGCAGTATTTT
CDR3 protein: CASSLVGPGTDTQYF

V gene: TRBV7-9
clone size: NA
D gene: TRBD1
J gene: TRBJ1-2
CDR3 DNA: TGTGCCAGCAGCTTATTGGAGGGGGCGGATGGCTACACCTTC
CDR3 protein: CASSLLEGADGYTF

V gene: TRBV14
clone size: few
D gene: TRBD1
J gene: TRBJ1-2
CDR3 DNA: TGTGCCAGCAGCCAAGATGGACAGGGGGCGCAGAGACGTGGCTACACCTTC
CDR3 protein: CASSQDGQGAQRRGYTF

V gene: TRBV6-2/TRBV6-3
clone size: NA
D gene: NA
J gene: TRBJ2-1
CDR3 DNA: TGTGCCAGCGGGCTGCACAATGAGCAGTTCTTC
CDR3 protein: CASGLHNEQFF

V gene: TRBV27
clone size: NA
D gene: TRBD1
J gene: TRBJ2-4
CDR3 DNA: TGTGCCAGCAGTCGAGAGATGACAGGGGGCGCTCAGTACTTC
CDR3 protein: CASSREMTGGAQYF

V gene: TRBV7-2
clone size: NA
D gene: TRBD2
J gene: TRBJ2-5
CDR3 DNA: TGTGCCAGCAGCCGTAGAAGTAGCGGGAGGGAAGAGACCCAGTACTTC
CDR3 protein: CASSRRSSGREETQYF

V gene: TRBV12-3/TRBV12-4
clone size: many
D gene: NA
J gene: TRBJ1-2
CDR3 DNA: TGTGCCAGCAGTCCAGCGGGACGGAACGGAAACTATGGCTACACCTTC
CDR3 protein: CASSPAGRNGNYGYTF

V gene: TRBV20-1
clone size: few
D gene: NA
J gene: TRBJ2-5
CDR3 DNA: TGCAGTGCCAGACTGACCCGGGCCTTGCTCTTC
CDR3 protein: CSARLTRALLF

V gene: TRBV7-9
clone size: NA
D gene: NA
J gene: TRBJ1-1
CDR3 DNA: TGTGCCAGCAGCTTAGAGGCGGGACCGACCGCTGAAGCTTTCTTT
CDR3 protein: CASSLEAGPTAEAFF

V gene: TRBV5-1
clone size: NA
D gene: NA
J gene: TRBJ2-1
CDR3 DNA: TGCGCCAGCAGCTTGGCCTTGGGACACTACAATGAGCAGTTCTTC
CDR3 protein: CASSLALGHYNEQFF

V gene: TRBV12-3/TRBV12-4
clone size: many
D gene: NA
J gene: TRBJ2-4
CDR3 DNA: TGTGCCAGCAATACCCTACGGTCGAGCATTCAGTACTTC
CDR3 protein: CASNTLRSSIQYF

V gene: TRBV4-2
clone size: NA
D gene: TRBD1
J gene: TRBJ1-6
CDR3 DNA: TGTGCCAGCAGCCCCGATACAGGGGGTAACTCACCCCTCCACTTT
CDR3 protein: CASSPDTGGNSPLHF

V gene: TRBV7-3
clone size: NA
D gene: NA
J gene: TRBJ1-1
CDR3 DNA: TGTGCCAGCAGCTTAACAAACTACGACGCTGAAGCTTTCTTT
CDR3 protein: CASSLTNYDAEAFF

V gene: TRBV29-1
clone size: many
D gene: NA
J gene: TRBJ2-3
CDR3 DNA: TGCAGCGTGGCCCGGCAGGGCGCAGATACGCAGTATTTT
CDR3 protein: CSVARQGADTQYF

V gene: TRBV27
clone size: NA
D gene: NA
J gene: TRBJ2-4
CDR3 DNA: TGTGCCAGCAGTTTAGTGGGGGAAATTCAGTACTTC
CDR3 protein: CASSLVGEIQYF

V gene: TRBV6-5
clone size: many
D gene: NA
J gene: TRBJ2-3
CDR3 DNA: TGTGCCAGCAGCCCATGGGGGTATGAGCAGTCAGATACGCAGTATTTT
CDR3 protein: CASSPWGYEQSDTQYF

V gene: TRBV5-1
clone size: many
D gene: NA
J gene: TRBJ1-1
CDR3 DNA: TGCGCCAGCAGCAAAGGGCTCGACACTGAAGCTTTCTTT
CDR3 protein: CASSKGLDTEAFF

V gene: TRBV7-2
clone size: NA
D gene: NA
J gene: TRBJ1-1
CDR3 DNA: TGTGCCAGCAACGCGGGTACGACTGAAGCTTTCTTT
CDR3 protein: CASNAGTTEAFF

V gene: TRBV12-3/TRBV12-4
clone size: many
D gene: NA
J gene: TRBJ2-7
CDR3 DNA: TGTGCCAGCAGTTTATCGGGGGGCACTTACGAGCAGTACTTC
CDR3 protein: CASSLSGGTYEQYF

V gene: TRBV20-1
clone size: many
D gene: NA
J gene: TRBJ2-2
CDR3 DNA: TGCAGTGCTTATGGGGCCTTAACCAGCGGGGAGCTGTTTTTT
CDR3 protein: CSAYGALTSGELFF

V gene: TRBV6-6
clone size: many
D gene: NA
J gene: TRBJ1-1
CDR3 DNA: TGTGCCAGCAGTTATGGTGGCAAGGGTGAAGCTTTCTTT
CDR3 protein: CASSYGGKGEAFF

V gene: TRBV12-3/TRBV12-4
clone size: NA
D gene: NA
J gene: TRBJ2-2
CDR3 DNA: TGTGCCAGCACCCAAGGGTACCCGAACACCGGGGAGCTGTTTTTT
CDR3 protein: CASTQGYPNTGELFF

V gene: TRBV28
clone size: many
D gene: NA
J gene: TRBJ2-1
CDR3 DNA: TGTGCCAGCACCAGACCCTACAATGAGCAGTTCTTC
CDR3 protein: CASTRPYNEQFF

V gene: TRBV29-1
clone size: NA
D gene: NA
J gene: TRBJ2-3
CDR3 DNA: TGCAGCGTTGTAGAACAGGTTGAGGATACGCAGTATTTT
CDR3 protein: CSVVEQVEDTQYF

V gene: TRBV3-1
clone size: NA
D gene: TRBD2
J gene: TRBJ2-7
CDR3 DNA: TGTGCCAGCAGCCAAGTTACCGGGACTAGCGGGAGACGCGAGCAGTACTTC
CDR3 protein: CASSQVTGTSGRREQYF

V gene: TRBV20-1
clone size: NA
D gene: NA
J gene: TRBJ2-2
CDR3 DNA: TGCAGTGCTAGAGATCGGCAGACCGCGAACACCGGGGAGCTGTTTTTT
CDR3 protein: CSARDRQTANTGELFF

V gene: TRBV5-1
clone size: few
D gene: TRBD1
J gene: TRBJ1-5
CDR3 DNA: TGCGCCAGCAGCTTGGAAGGGGGCCCAAATCAGCCCCAGCATTTT
CDR3 protein: CASSLEGGPNQPQHF

V gene: TRBV2
clone size: NA
D gene: TRBD2
J gene: TRBJ2-2
CDR3 DNA: TGTGCCAGCAGTGAAATTAGCGGGGACACCGGGGAGCTGTTTTTT
CDR3 protein: CASSEISGDTGELFF

V gene: TRBV29-1
clone size: many
D gene: NA
J gene: TRBJ2-1
CDR3 DNA: TGCAGCGTTGGCCAAGAAGGGGTCTGGAATGAGCAGTTCTTC
CDR3 protein: CSVGQEGVWNEQFF

V gene: TRBV29-1
clone size: few
D gene: NA
J gene: TRBJ2-7
CDR3 DNA: TGCAGCGTTGTGAGGACAGCCGGGCAGTACTTC
CDR3 protein: CSVVRTAGQYF

V gene: TRBV2
clone size: few
D gene: TRBD1
J gene: TRBJ2-2
CDR3 DNA: TGTGCCAGCAGTGAGGTGGGACAGACCGGGGAGCTGTTTTTT
CDR3 protein: CASSEVGQTGELFF

V gene: TRBV25-1
clone size: NA
D gene: NA
J gene: TRBJ2-1
CDR3 DNA: TGTGCCGGTCGATACGAGCAGTTCTTC
CDR3 protein: CAGRYEQFF

V gene: TRBV28
clone size: many
D gene: NA
J gene: TRBJ1-2
CDR3 DNA: TGTGCCAGCAGTCGGGGGGACTATGGCTACACCTTC
CDR3 protein: CASSRGDYGYTF

V gene: TRBV10-3
clone size: many
D gene: NA
J gene: TRBJ1-3
CDR3 DNA: TGTGCCATCAGTGAGGACAGAATCCCTTCTGGAAACACCATATATTTT
CDR3 protein: CAISEDRIPSGNTIYF

V gene: TRBV7-2
clone size: NA
D gene: NA
J gene: TRBJ2-5
CDR3 DNA: TGTGCCAGCAGCTTCCTCCCGACTGGGCGGGAGACCCAGTACTTC
CDR3 protein: CASSFLPTGRETQYF

V gene: TRBV28
clone size: few
D gene: NA
J gene: TRBJ2-7
CDR3 DNA: TGTGCCAGCGATGCCCGGAGGGAGCAGTACTTC
CDR3 protein: CASDARREQYF

V gene: TRBV20-1
clone size: few
D gene: TRBD1
J gene: TRBJ1-5
CDR3 DNA: TGCAGTGCTAGAGACCCACAGGGGGCCGGAGGTCAGCCCCAGCATTTT
CDR3 protein: CSARDPQGAGGQPQHF

V gene: TRBV9
clone size: few
D gene: TRBD1
J gene: TRBJ1-2
CDR3 DNA: TGTGCCAGCAGCGTAAGACAGGGAGGAGACTATGGCTACACCTTC
CDR3 protein: CASSVRQGGDYGYTF

V gene: TRBV12-3/TRBV12-4
clone size: many
D gene: NA
J gene: TRBJ2-1
CDR3 DNA: TGTGCCAGCAATCCTGACTGGGGCTCCTACAATGAGCAGTTCTTC
CDR3 protein: CASNPDWGSYNEQFF

V gene: TRBV4-3
clone size: few
D gene: TRBD1
J gene: TRBJ1-2
CDR3 DNA: TGCGCCAGCAGCCGGCAAACAGGGGACTATGGCTACACCTTC
CDR3 protein: CASSRQTGDYGYTF

V gene: TRBV18
clone size: few
D gene: TRBD1
J gene: TRBJ1-4
CDR3 DNA: TGTGCCAGCTCACCGGGACAGGGGCATGAAAAACTGTTTTTT
CDR3 protein: CASSPGQGHEKLFF

V gene: TRBV10-3
clone size: few
D gene: NA
J gene: TRBJ2-3
CDR3 DNA: TGTGCCATTAGGGGGGGACAGAACACAGATACGCAGTATTTT
CDR3 protein: CAIRGGQNTDTQYF

V gene: TRBV12-5
clone size: few
D gene: TRBD1
J gene: TRBJ1-5
CDR3 DNA: TGTGCTAGTGGCCAGGGACAGCAAACCAATCAGCCCCAGCATTTT
CDR3 protein: CASGQGQQTNQPQHF

V gene: TRBV5-1
clone size: many
D gene: TRBD2
J gene: TRBJ2-1
CDR3 DNA: TGCGCCAGCAGCTACCAGACTAGCGGGAGTACGTACAATGAGCAGTTCTTC
CDR3 protein: CASSYQTSGSTYNEQFF

V gene: TRBV9
clone size: NA
D gene: NA
J gene: TRBJ1-5
CDR3 DNA: TGTGCCAGCAGCGCCCGCGGGGGGCCCCAGCATTTT
CDR3 protein: CASSARGGPQHF

V gene: TRBV20-1
clone size: few
D gene: NA
J gene: TRBJ2-1
CDR3 DNA: TGCAGTGCTCTGGGGATACACAATGAGCAGTTCTTC
CDR3 protein: CSALGIHNEQFF